Below are 6 T cell receptor beta chains sequenced from a single sample in a study of CD8+ T cells in alopecia areata. Treatment given: oral pan-JAK inhibitor, 5-10 mg twice daily. cDNA serving as the sequencing template came from extracted, reverse transcribed RNA. TCRdb's table, derived via immunoSEQ multiplex PCR, lists solely in-frame clones and lacks some. The profile shows approximately 160,000 clones, approximately 60% of them singletons. Sequenced material: CD4+ T cells sorted from blood, taken at week 24, from a patient treated with tofacitinib. The receptors here all came from a human donor with alopecia areata.

The chain has TRBV5-1 and TRBJ2-2; D is undetermined. This CDR3 region has 15 residues. Trimming cost V 0 bases and J 0 bases, with 6 bases left between them. Germline loops: CDR1 SGHRS, CDR2 YFSETQ. In DNA, the CDR3 is TGCGCCAGCAGCTTGGAGACAACGAACACCGGGGAGCTGTTTTTT. It translates to CASSLETTNTGELFF.

Only a few counts were recorded for this clone. This chain connects TRBV27 to TRBJ2-3; D not resolved. Germline-derived CDR1 and CDR2 are MNHEY and SMNVEV (reference sequence). Trimming stripped 5 bases from V and 0 bases from J, with 9 bases between. This CDR3 spans 14 amino acids. DNA for the CDR3: TGTGCCAGCAGTCCCCTATCTAGCACAGATACGCAGTATTTT. This encodes CASSPLSSTDTQYF.

The chain is built from TRBV27 and TRBJ1-5; unclear D gene. The CDR3 totals 14 residues. Germline loops: CDR1 MNHEY, CDR2 SMNVEV (reference sequence). With 3 bases removed from V and 5 bases from J, the gap between germline ends came to 11 bases. This chain's CDR3 is CASSFEGRDQPQHF. Written as DNA, the CDR3 is TGTGCCAGCAGTTTTGAGGGTAGGGATCAGCCCCAGCATTTT.

The chain is built from TRBV18 and TRBJ2-5, with 9 bases identical to TRBD1. Germline loops: CDR1 KGHSH, CDR2 LQKENI. The CDR3 contains 16 residues. The V gene end was trimmed by 3 bases and the J gene end by 2 bases; junction bases not matched to a gene: 7. This chain's CDR3 is CASSPLQGAGQETQYF. Written as DNA, the CDR3 is TGTGCCAGCTCACCCTTACAGGGGGCAGGGCAAGAGACCCAGTACTTC.

This clone turned up a few times. This chain uses TRBV4-1 with TRBJ1-4; D uncertain. Germline CDR1 MGHRA, CDR2 YSYEKL. CDR3 length: 16 residues. Trimming left V 0 bases short and J 3 bases short, with 11 bases between. CDR3 region: CASSQERTASNEKLFF. The CDR3 region has the DNA TGCGCCAGCAGCCAAGAAAGGACGGCTTCTAATGAAAAACTGTTTTTT.

The gene calls are TRBV27 and TRBJ2-2, with TRBD1 identical over 8 bases. Germline values: CDR1 MNHEY, CDR2 SMNVEV (reference sequence). CDR3 length: 18 residues. The junction had 7 bases not matched to a gene; V was cut back by 0 bases and J by 1 base. CDR3: CASSLSNHGTGNTGELFF. In nucleotides, the CDR3 is TGTGCCAGCAGTTTATCGAACCACGGGACAGGGAACACCGGGGAGCTGTTTTTT.